Listed below are T cell receptor beta chains from one sample, sequenced in a study of blood T cell repertoires in COVID-19. Assay: immunoSEQ multiplex PCR; the TCRdb copy retains only in-frame clones and omits some. The table records some 250,000 clones, 89% of them present only once. The sample comprised PBMCs or T cells enriched from blood (not recorded which). These receptors were obtained from a woman aged 25 to 39 with acute COVID-19. Both conserved end residues are part of each CDR3. The D gene is left open where the match is weak. Clone size is stated in some rows and not others, as once, few, many or a class when expanded.

TRBD1	TRBV19	TRBJ1-5	NA	CASSFPPGQLNQPQHF	TGTGCCAGTAGTTTCCCGCCGGGACAGTTAAATCAGCCCCAGCATTTT
NA	TRBV25-1	TRBJ1-2	NA	CASSDQGYGYTF	TGTGCCAGCAGTGATCAGGGGTATGGCTACACCTTC
TRBD2	TRBV13	TRBJ2-7	NA	CASSSTSGGYYEQYF	TGTGCCAGCAGCTCGACTAGCGGGGGGTACTACGAGCAGTACTTC
NA	TRBV9	TRBJ1-3	NA	CASTSGDLQGLTRNTIYF	TGTGCCAGCACCAGCGGGGACCTACAAGGTCTGACGCGAAACACCATATATTTT
NA	TRBV25-1	TRBJ2-7	NA	CASSAPARGSYEQYF	TGTGCCAGCAGTGCCCCCGCTAGAGGGTCCTACGAGCAGTACTTC
TRBD1	TRBV9	TRBJ1-6	NA	CASSVGTGEGSPLHF	TGTGCCAGCAGCGTAGGGACAGGGGAAGGATCACCCCTCCACTTT
NA	TRBV4-1	TRBJ1-1	NA	CASSQDLGGYTEAFF	TGCGCCAGCAGCCAAGATTTGGGGGGTTACACTGAAGCTTTCTTT
TRBD1	TRBV19	TRBJ1-6	NA	CASSVDRGPGNSPLHF	TGTGCCAGTAGTGTAGACAGGGGGCCGGGCAATTCACCCCTCCACTTT
NA	TRBV5-1	TRBJ2-7	NA	CASSYGSTSYEQYF	TGCGCCAGCAGCTACGGTTCTACCTCCTACGAGCAGTACTTC
NA	TRBV3-1/TRBV3-2	TRBJ2-1	NA	CASSQGISYNEQFF	TGTGCCAGCAGCCAGGGCATCTCCTACAATGAGCAGTTCTTC
NA	TRBV24-1	TRBJ2-3	once	CATGRGGTDTQYF	TGTGCCACCGGACGGGGAGGCACAGATACGCAGTATTTT
TRBD1	TRBV5-4	TRBJ1-2	NA	CASSTDRDFYGYTF	TGTGCCAGCAGCACGGACAGGGATTTCTATGGCTACACCTTC
NA	TRBV4-3	TRBJ2-2	once	CASSQNRDTGELFF	TGCGCCAGCAGCCAAAATCGGGACACCGGGGAGCTGTTTTTT
TRBD2	TRBV10-3	TRBJ2-3	NA	CAISEPPGFISGGTDTQYF	TGTGCCATCAGTGAGCCCCCTGGGTTTATTAGCGGGGGCACAGATACGCAGTATTTT
NA	TRBV12-5	TRBJ1-1	NA	CASGLGQNEAFF	TGTGCTAGTGGTTTGGGACAGAATGAAGCTTTCTTT
TRBD1	TRBV19	TRBJ1-2	NA	CASSGRGQFNYGYTF	TGTGCCAGTAGCGGCAGGGGGCAATTCAACTATGGCTACACCTTC
NA	TRBV5-6	TRBJ1-5	NA	CASSSGFHQPQHF	TGTGCCAGCAGCTCGGGATTTCATCAGCCCCAGCATTTT
NA	TRBV13	TRBJ2-7	NA	CASSRSRGAHEQYF	TGTGCCAGCAGTCGTTCCCGCGGGGCCCACGAGCAGTACTTC
NA	TRBV24-1	TRBJ1-2	NA	CATSEKGALAGYTF	TGTGCCACCAGCGAAAAAGGGGCGCTCGCCGGCTACACCTTC
NA	TRBV30	TRBJ1-2	NA	CAWSPRGVRYGYTF	TGTGCCTGGAGTCCTAGGGGTGTTAGGTATGGCTACACCTTC
TRBD2	TRBV5-1	TRBJ2-5	NA	CASRAGDETQYF	TGCGCCAGCAGGGCGGGGGACGAGACCCAGTACTTC
TRBD1	TRBV19	TRBJ1-6	NA	CASSGTGWGRALHF	TGTGCCAGTAGTGGGACAGGGTGGGGTCGGGCCCTCCACTTT
TRBD1	TRBV4-1	TRBJ2-7	NA	CASSQGGGVNYEQYF	TGCGCCAGCAGCCAAGGAGGGGGCGTTAACTACGAGCAGTACTTC
NA	TRBV5-4	TRBJ2-2	NA	CAGVHGATGELFF	TGTGCCGGAGTACATGGAGCAACCGGGGAGCTGTTTTTT
TRBD1	TRBV7-6	TRBJ1-3	NA	CASSPRQGTSGNTIYF	TGTGCCAGCAGCCCTCGACAGGGGACCTCTGGAAACACCATATATTTT
TRBD2	TRBV7-9	TRBJ2-2	NA	CASSPLGGSNTGELFF	TGTGCCAGCAGCCCCCTCGGGGGGTCGAACACCGGGGAGCTGTTTTTT
NA	TRBV29-1	TRBJ2-5	NA	CSAARIGEETQYF	TGCAGCGCTGCCCGAATCGGTGAAGAGACCCAGTACTTC
TRBD1	TRBV5-8	TRBJ2-1	NA	CASSSGQGINEQFF	TGTGCCAGCAGCTCCGGACAGGGGATCAATGAGCAGTTCTTC